These 20 T cell receptor beta chains were sequenced from one sample in a study of cytomegalovirus exposure and HLA in healthy donors. 60 Vbeta and 13 Jbeta primers were used in PCR. TCRdb keeps only in-frame clones here, not all; method: immunoSEQ multiplex PCR. The sample holds approximately 52,000 clones. Specimen: PBMCs. The receptors originated from a woman aged 55-75 years in good health and CMV-seropositive.

As to this clone: Compared with germline, one end of the junction differs, possibly owing to a read error. This chain uses TRBV19 with TRBJ1-1, with D possibly matching TRBD1 (5 bases). This CDR3 region has 12 residues. Germline V gene sequence: CDR1 LNHDA, CDR2 SQIVND (reference sequence). As DNA, the CDR3 is TGTGCCAGTAGTCCGATGACAGAGGCTCGGATCTTT. Translated: CASSPMTEARIF.

The chain carries TRBV28 and TRBJ1-2; possible D gene TRBD1, 5 bases. V was cut by 5 bases and J by 1 base, with 14 bases left in between. Germline V gene sequence: CDR1 MDHEN, CDR2 SYDVKM. The CDR3 has 15 residues. CDR3 DNA sequence: TGTGCCAGCAGTGGACGACTAGGGGATAACTATGGCTACACCTTC. The encoded protein is CASSGRLGDNYGYTF.

The gene calls are TRBV27 and TRBJ1-6, with TRBD1 identical over 8 bases. Germline V CDR1 and CDR2: MNHEY, SMNVEV (reference sequence). V was clipped by 5 bases and J by 10 bases; unmatched bases: 7. This CDR3 spans 14 amino acids. Written as DNA, the CDR3 is TGTGCCAGCAGTGCCCGGGACAGGACATCACCCCTCCACTTT. Translation: CASSARDRTSPLHF.

CDR3 sequence (DNA): TGTGCCAGCAGCTTTGCGGGGAGGGGCACAGATACGCAGTATTTT. Protein product: CASSFAGRGTDTQYF. The chain recombines TRBV11-3 with TRBJ2-3, with TRBD2 identical over 7 bases. The CDR3 totals 15 residues. Germline trimming cut 3 bases from V and 1 base from J; bases unmatched to any gene: 4. Germline lookup yields CDR1 SGHNT and CDR2 YENEEA. The whole variable domain, filled in from reference TRBV11-3 and TRBJ2-3, reads EAGVVQSPRYKIIEKKQPVAFWCNPISGHNTLYWYLQNLGQGPELLIRYENEEAVDDSQLPKDRFSAERLKGVDSTLKIQPAELGDSAVYLCASSFAGRGTDTQYFGPGTRLTVL.

A remark on this clone: The sample contains more than one DNA sequence encoding this CDR3. V usage is TRBV4-1 and J usage is TRBJ1-6, with TRBD1 identical over 9 bases. J was trimmed by 7 bases and V by 3 bases; bases with no gene match: 13. The CDR3 has 18 residues. Per germline, CDR1 MGHRA and CDR2 YSYEKL. CDR3 sequence: CASSQFLGTGKGNSPLHF. The CDR3 nucleotides read TGCGCCAGCAGCCAGTTCCTCGGGACAGGGAAGGGGAATTCACCCCTCCACTTT.

V is TRBV18 and J is TRBJ2-3; D ambiguous. Between the trimmed V and J ends, which lost 0 bases and 2 bases, there was a span of 9 bases. The CDR3 has 15 residues. The V gene's germline CDR1 is KGHSH and CDR2 LQKENI. In DNA, the CDR3 is TGTGCCAGCTCACCACCGGCTCAGAACACAGATACGCAGTATTTT. It translates to CASSPPAQNTDTQYF.

The chain recombines TRBV6-5 with TRBJ1-2; D gene uncertain. Germline values: CDR1 MNHEY, CDR2 SVGAGI. Between the trimmed V and J ends, which lost 5 bases and 8 bases, there was a span of 15 bases. The CDR3 contains 13 residues. CDR3 in amino acids: CASSDGRWRGYTF. As DNA, the CDR3 is TGTGCCAGCAGTGACGGCAGGTGGAGGGGCTACACCTTC.

This chain connects TRBV6-5 to TRBJ1-1, with TRBD1 matching 8 bases. The CDR3 loop spans 12 amino acids. Germline V CDR1 and CDR2: MNHEY, SVGAGI. V was pared by 7 bases and J by 7 bases, with 5 bases of the junction left unmatched. The CDR3 here is CASTYGTGEAFF. CDR3 nucleotide sequence: TGTGCCAGCACCTACGGGACAGGTGAAGCTTTCTTT.

The chain has TRBV10-2 and TRBJ2-7, with 9 bases lining up with TRBD1. With V trimmed by 6 bases and J by 5 bases, 11 bases remained unmatched. This CDR3 is 15 amino acids long. Per the germline V gene, CDR1 is WSHSY and CDR2 is SAAADI. The CDR3 DNA sequence: TGCGCCAGCAGCTTCTCACAGGGGGCTGACCACGAGCAGTACTTC. Amino acids: CASSFSQGADHEQYF.

The rearrangement uses TRBV5-4 and TRBJ2-2, with 8 nucleotides matching TRBD1. CDR3 size: 13 residues. CDR1 and CDR2 from the germline V gene are SGHNT and YYREEE (reference sequence). Trimming at V came to 6 bases and at J to 5 bases, leaving 3 bases not matched to a gene. In nucleotides, the CDR3 is TGTGCCAGCATGGACAGGGCGACCGGGGAGCTGTTTTTT. Translation gives CASMDRATGELFF.

The V and J genes are TRBV11-2 and TRBJ2-3; D uncertain. Trimming removed 4 bases at V and 0 bases at J, with 8 bases between. The germline gives CDR1 SGHAT, CDR2 FQNNGV. CDR3 length equals 14 residues. CDR3 sequence reads: CASSSDTSTDTQYF. The CDR3 nucleotides read TGTGCCAGCAGCTCCGACACAAGCACAGATACGCAGTATTTT. Together with reference TRBV11-2 and TRBJ2-3, the CDR3 gives the full variable domain: EAGVAQSPRYKIIEKRQSVAFWCNPISGHATLYWYQQILGQGPKLLIQFQNNGVVDDSQLPKDRFSAERLKGVDSTLKIQPAKLEDSAVYLCASSSDTSTDTQYFGPGTRLTVL.

The rearrangement uses TRBV18 and TRBJ2-7; TRBD2 agrees at 11 bases. Looked up from germline, CDR1 is KGHSH and CDR2 is LQKENI. V shed 0 bases and J 2 bases; nucleotides not matched to a gene: 3. The CDR3 is 16 amino acids. CDR3 nucleotide sequence: TGTGCCAGCTCACCACCTACTAGCGGGGGAACCTACGAGCAGTACTTC. This gives the protein CASSPPTSGGTYEQYF.

The chain links TRBV5-1 to TRBJ2-5; 8 nucleotides align to TRBD1. V shed 4 bases and J 5 bases; nucleotides not matched to a gene: 7. The CDR3 contains 14 residues. Germline V gene lookup returns CDR1 SGHRS and CDR2 YFSETQ. The CDR3 DNA follows: TGCGCCAGCAGCCATGGACAGGGCCATGAGACCCAGTACTTC. Translated, it gives CASSHGQGHETQYF.

This chain joins TRBV5-1 and TRBJ2-1; possibly TRBD2 for D (6 bases). V lost 0 bases to trimming and J lost 6 bases, with 16 bases between them. The germline CDR1 and CDR2 sequences are SGHRS and YFSETQ. The CDR3 length is 16 residues. The CDR3 is CASSLGARGSLNEQFF. The CDR3 nucleotides read TGCGCCAGCAGCTTGGGGGCACGGGGGTCCCTCAATGAGCAGTTCTTC.

About this clone itself: The same CDR3 can be traced to other DNA sequences in this sample. The genes are TRBV6-5 and TRBJ2-7; TRBD2 aligns across 7 bases. J gave up 0 bases and V 6 bases, and 5 bases lay outside the gene matches. This CDR3 is built from 14 residues. Germline values: CDR1 MNHEY, CDR2 SVGAGI. The CDR3 loop reads CASSRTGGSYEQYF. CDR3 DNA: TGTGCCAGCAGCAGGACGGGGGGCTCCTACGAGCAGTACTTC.

V and J are TRBV28 and TRBJ2-7, with 9 bases lining up with TRBD1. Germline V gene sequence: CDR1 MDHEN, CDR2 SYDVKM. The CDR3 extends over 14 amino acids. Germline trimming cut 6 bases from V and 2 bases from J; bases unmatched to any gene: 5. The CDR3 nucleotides are TGTGCCAGCAGCCGACGGGACAGGGCCTACGAGCAGTACTTC. Its translation is CASSRRDRAYEQYF. Full variable domain (remainder filled in from reference TRBV28 and TRBJ2-7): DVKVTQSSRYLVKRTGEKVFLECVQDMDHENMFWYRQDPGLGLRLIYFSYDVKMKEKGDIPEGYSVSREKKERFSLILESASTNQTSMYLCASSRRDRAYEQYFGPGTRLTVT.

This chain connects TRBV6-6 to TRBJ2-3, with TRBD1 matching over 10 bases. The CDR3 has 16 amino acids. With 8 bases clipped from V and 4 bases from J, the junction kept 12 bases outside the gene matches. Germline loops: CDR1 MNHNY, CDR2 SVGAGI (reference sequence). The CDR3 sequence: CASFPPGQGYSDTQYF. CDR3 coding DNA: TGTGCCAGCTTTCCTCCGGGACAGGGGTACTCAGATACGCAGTATTTT.

The J gene is TRBJ1-2, the V gene TRBV25-1; 7 bases fit TRBD1. Germline CDR1 and CDR2: MGHDK and SYGVNS. The CDR3 has 15 residues. Unmatched junction bases numbered 7, after V lost 1 base and J lost 5 bases. CDR3 sequence (DNA): TGTGCCAGCAGTGAATCTGGCAGGGGGAAGTATGGCTACACCTTC. Its translation is CASSESGRGKYGYTF.

The chain carries TRBV5-1 and TRBJ2-5; 15 nucleotides match TRBD2. Germline-derived CDR1 and CDR2 are SGHRS and YFSETQ. CDR3 size: 17 residues. The V segment lost 4 bases and the J segment 1 base; nucleotides outside the gene matches: 5. The CDR3 DNA sequence: TGCGCCAGCAGCCCTGGACTAGCGGGGGGGGTCCAAGAGACCCAGTACTTC. Residues: CASSPGLAGGVQETQYF. Looking up the rest from reference TRBV5-1 and TRBJ2-5 gives the full variable domain: KAGVTQTPRYLIKTRGQQVTLSCSPISGHRSVSWYQQTPGQGLQFLFEYFSETQRNKGNFPGRFSGRQFSNSRSEMNVSTLELGDSALYLCASSPGLAGGVQETQYFGPGTRLLVL.

The J gene is TRBJ1-2, the V gene TRBV5-1, with 7 positions matching TRBD1. The CDR3 has 14 residues. Looked up from germline, CDR1 is SGHRS and CDR2 is YFSETQ. J gave up 8 bases and V 8 bases, and 15 bases lay outside the gene matches. The CDR3 DNA reads as TGCGCCAGTAGCCTAGGGGACAGTCAATGGGGCTACACCTTC. Protein: CASSLGDSQWGYTF.